This T cell receptor (beta chain) was profiled in a study of cytomegalovirus exposure and HLA in healthy donors. As regards this clone: What it binds is not known.

Study results and limitations: Certain sequence variants were highly shared and formed a cluster, and this cluster was likely a sequencing artifact. As was reported, the HLA-A and HLA-B alleles of most subjects were accurately predicted from TCR beta sequences. The study carried out a later analysis of TCR beta sequences. It associated approximately 16,000 of them with specific HLA alleles at a false discovery rate of 0.05.

Both 60 Vbeta primers and 13 Jbeta primers went into the PCR. TCRdb's table, derived via immunoSEQ multiplex PCR, lists solely in-frame clones and lacks some. In the table there are under 200,000 clones, roughly 75% of which are singletons. The CDR3 is 17 amino acids. Trimming stripped 5 bases from V and 3 bases from J, with 19 bases between. Germline V gene sequence: CDR1 LNHDA, CDR2 SQIVND (reference sequence). The sample was PBMCs. The chain recombines TRBV19 with TRBJ1-4, with no clear D. The source is a man aged 40-50 years in good health and CMV-seronegative. The CDR3 coding sequence is TGTGCCAGTAGTGTCGGGTCTCTCAGTCGGGCTAATGAAAAACTGTTTTTT. Translated: CASSVGSLSRANEKLFF.